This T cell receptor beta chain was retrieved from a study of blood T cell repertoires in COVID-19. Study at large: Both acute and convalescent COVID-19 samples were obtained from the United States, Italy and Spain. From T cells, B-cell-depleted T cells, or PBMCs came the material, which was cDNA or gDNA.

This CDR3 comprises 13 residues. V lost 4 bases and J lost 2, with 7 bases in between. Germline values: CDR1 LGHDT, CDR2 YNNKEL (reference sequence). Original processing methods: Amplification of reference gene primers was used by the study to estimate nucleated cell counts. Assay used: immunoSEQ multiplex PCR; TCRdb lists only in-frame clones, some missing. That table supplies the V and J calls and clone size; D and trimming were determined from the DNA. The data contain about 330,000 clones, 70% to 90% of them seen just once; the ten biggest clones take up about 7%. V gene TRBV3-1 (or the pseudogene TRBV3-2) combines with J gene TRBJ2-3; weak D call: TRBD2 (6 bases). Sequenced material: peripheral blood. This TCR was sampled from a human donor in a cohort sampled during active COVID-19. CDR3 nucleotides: TGTGCCAGCAGCCGGGACTTCACAGATACGCAGTATTTT. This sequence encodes CASSRDFTDTQYF.